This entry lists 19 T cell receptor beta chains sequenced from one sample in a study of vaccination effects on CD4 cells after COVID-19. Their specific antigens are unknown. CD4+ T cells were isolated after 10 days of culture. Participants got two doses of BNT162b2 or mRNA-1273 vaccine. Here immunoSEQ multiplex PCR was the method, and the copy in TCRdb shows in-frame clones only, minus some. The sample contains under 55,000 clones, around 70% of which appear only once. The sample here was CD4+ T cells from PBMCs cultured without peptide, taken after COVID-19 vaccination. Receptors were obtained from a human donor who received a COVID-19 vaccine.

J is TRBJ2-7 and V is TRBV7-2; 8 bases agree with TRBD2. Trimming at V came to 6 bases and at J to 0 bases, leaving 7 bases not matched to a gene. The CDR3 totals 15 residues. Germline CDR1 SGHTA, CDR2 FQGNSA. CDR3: CASSRTSGSSYEQYF. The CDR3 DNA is TGTGCCAGCAGTCGTACTAGCGGAAGCTCCTACGAGCAGTACTTC. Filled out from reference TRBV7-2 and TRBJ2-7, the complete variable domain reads GAGVSQSPSNKVTEKGKDVELRCDPISGHTALYWYRQSLGQGLEFLIYFQGNSAPDKSGLPSDRFSAERTGGSVSTLTIQRTQQEDSAVYLCASSRTSGSSYEQYFGPGTRLTVT.

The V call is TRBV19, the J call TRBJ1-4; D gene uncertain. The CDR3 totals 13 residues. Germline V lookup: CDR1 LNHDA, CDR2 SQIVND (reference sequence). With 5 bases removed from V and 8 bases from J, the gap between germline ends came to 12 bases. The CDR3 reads CASSLSIGEKLFF. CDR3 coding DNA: TGTGCCAGTAGTCTCAGTATAGGGGAAAAACTGTTTTTT. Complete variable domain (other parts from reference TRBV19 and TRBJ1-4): DGGITQSPKYLFRKEGQNVTLSCEQNLNHDAMYWYRQDPGQGLRLIYYSQIVNDFQKGDIAEGYSVSREKKESFPLTVTSAQKNPTAFYLCASSLSIGEKLFFGSGTQLSVL.

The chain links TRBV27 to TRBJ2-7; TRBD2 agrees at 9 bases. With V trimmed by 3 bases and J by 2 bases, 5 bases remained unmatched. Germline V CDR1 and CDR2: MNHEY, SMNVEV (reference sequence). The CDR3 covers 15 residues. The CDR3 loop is CASSFSGGQTYEQYF. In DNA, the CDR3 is TGTGCCAGCAGTTTTAGCGGGGGCCAAACCTACGAGCAGTACTTC.

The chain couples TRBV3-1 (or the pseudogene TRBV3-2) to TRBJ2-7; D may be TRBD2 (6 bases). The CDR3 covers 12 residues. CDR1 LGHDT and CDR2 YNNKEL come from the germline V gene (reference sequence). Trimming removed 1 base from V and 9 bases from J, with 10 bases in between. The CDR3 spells CASSQGGGMQYF. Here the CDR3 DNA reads TGTGCCAGCAGCCAAGGGGGCGGGATGCAGTACTTC.

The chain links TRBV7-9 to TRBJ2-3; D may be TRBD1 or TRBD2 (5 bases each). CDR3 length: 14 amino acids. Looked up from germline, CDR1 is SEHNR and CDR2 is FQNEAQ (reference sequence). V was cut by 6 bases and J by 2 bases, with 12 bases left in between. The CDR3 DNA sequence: TGTGCCAGCAGTCTAAGGGGACCCACAGATACGCAGTATTTT. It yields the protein CASSLRGPTDTQYF.

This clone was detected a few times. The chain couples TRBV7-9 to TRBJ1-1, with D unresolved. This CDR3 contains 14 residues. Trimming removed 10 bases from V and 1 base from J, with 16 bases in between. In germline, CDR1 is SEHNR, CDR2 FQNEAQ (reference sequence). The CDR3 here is CATCEGLPNTEAFF. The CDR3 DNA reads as TGTGCCACCTGTGAGGGTTTACCGAACACTGAAGCTTTCTTT.

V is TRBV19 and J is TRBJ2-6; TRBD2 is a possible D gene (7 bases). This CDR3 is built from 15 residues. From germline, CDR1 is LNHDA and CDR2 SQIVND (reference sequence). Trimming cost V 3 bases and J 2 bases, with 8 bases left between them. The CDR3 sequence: CASSIGGPGANVLTF. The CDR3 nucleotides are TGTGCCAGTAGTATCGGGGGGCCTGGGGCCAACGTCCTGACTTTC.

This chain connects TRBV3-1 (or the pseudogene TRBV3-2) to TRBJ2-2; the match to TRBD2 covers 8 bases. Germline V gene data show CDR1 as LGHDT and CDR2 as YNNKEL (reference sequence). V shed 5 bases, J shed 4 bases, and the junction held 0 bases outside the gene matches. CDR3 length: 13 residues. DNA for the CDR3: TGTGCCAGCAGCGCGGGGGGCACCGGGGAGCTGTTTTTT. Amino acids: CASSAGGTGELFF.

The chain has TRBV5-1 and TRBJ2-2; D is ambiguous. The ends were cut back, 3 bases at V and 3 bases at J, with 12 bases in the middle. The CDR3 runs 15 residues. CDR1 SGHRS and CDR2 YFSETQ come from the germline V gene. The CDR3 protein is CASSYRTADTGELFF. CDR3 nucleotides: TGCGCCAGCAGCTACCGGACCGCAGACACCGGGGAGCTGTTTTTT.

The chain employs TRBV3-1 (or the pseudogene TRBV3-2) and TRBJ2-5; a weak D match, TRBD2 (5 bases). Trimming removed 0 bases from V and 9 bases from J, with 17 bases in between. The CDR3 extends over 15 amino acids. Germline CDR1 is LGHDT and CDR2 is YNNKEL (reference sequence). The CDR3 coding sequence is TGTGCCAGCAGCCAAGACCCTCCCAGTGTCGGGGCCCAGTACTTC. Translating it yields CASSQDPPSVGAQYF.

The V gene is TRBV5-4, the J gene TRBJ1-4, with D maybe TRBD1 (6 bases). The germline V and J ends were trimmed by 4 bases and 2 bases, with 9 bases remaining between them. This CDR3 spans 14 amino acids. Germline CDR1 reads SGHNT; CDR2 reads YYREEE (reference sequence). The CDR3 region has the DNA TGTGCCAGCAGCCCTGGACAGACTAATGAAAAACTGTTTTTT. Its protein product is CASSPGQTNEKLFF.

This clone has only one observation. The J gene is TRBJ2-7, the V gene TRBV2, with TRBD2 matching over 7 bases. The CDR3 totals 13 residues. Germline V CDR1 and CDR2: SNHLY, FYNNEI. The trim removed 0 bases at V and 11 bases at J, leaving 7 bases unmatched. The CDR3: CASSEAQGLVEYF. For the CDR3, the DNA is TGTGCCAGCAGTGAAGCGCAAGGACTAGTTGAGTACTTC.

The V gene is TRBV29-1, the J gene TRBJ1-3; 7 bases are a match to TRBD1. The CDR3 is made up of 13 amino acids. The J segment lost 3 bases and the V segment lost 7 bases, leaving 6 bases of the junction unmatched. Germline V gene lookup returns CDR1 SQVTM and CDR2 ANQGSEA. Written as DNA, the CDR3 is TGCAGCGCCGACACAGGGGATGGAAACACCATATATTTT. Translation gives CSADTGDGNTIYF.

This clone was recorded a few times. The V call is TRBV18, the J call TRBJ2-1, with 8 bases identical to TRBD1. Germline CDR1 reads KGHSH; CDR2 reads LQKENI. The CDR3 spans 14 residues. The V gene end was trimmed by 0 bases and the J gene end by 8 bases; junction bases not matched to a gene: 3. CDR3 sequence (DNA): TGTGCCAGCTCACCACCGACAGGGGAGGATGAGCAGTTCTTC. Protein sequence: CASSPPTGEDEQFF.

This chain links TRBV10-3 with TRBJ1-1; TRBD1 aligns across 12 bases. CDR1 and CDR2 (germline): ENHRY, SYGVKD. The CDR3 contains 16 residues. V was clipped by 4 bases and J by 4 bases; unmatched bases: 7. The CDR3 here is CAISVGDRGQTTEAFF. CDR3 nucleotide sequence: TGTGCCATCAGTGTAGGGGACAGGGGGCAAACCACTGAAGCTTTCTTT.

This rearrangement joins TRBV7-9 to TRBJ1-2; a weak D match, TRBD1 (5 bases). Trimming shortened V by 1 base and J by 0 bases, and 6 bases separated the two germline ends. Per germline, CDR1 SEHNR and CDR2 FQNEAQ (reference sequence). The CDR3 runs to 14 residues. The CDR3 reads CASSLGGANYGYTF. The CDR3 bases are TGTGCCAGCAGCTTAGGGGGCGCTAACTATGGCTACACCTTC.

CDR3 sequence: CASSQDSLGKPEAFF. CDR3 nucleotide sequence: TGTGCCAGCAGCCAAGACAGTCTGGGTAAGCCTGAAGCTTTCTTT. The J gene is TRBJ1-1, the V gene TRBV3-1 (or the pseudogene TRBV3-2); no clear D. The length of the CDR3 is 15 residues. The germline CDR1 and CDR2 sequences are LGHDT and YNNKEL (reference sequence). V was clipped by 0 bases and J by 6 bases, with 14 bases between them.

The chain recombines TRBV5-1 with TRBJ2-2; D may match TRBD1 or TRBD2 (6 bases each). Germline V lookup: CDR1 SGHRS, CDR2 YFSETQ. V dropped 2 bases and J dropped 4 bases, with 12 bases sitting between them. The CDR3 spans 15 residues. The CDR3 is CASSFGGRSTGELFF. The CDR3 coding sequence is TGCGCCAGCAGCTTCGGGGGCCGGTCCACCGGGGAGCTGTTTTTT.

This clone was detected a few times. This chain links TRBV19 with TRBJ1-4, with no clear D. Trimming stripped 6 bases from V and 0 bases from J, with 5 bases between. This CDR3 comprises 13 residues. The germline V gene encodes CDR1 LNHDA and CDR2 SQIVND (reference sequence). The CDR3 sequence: CASRPTTNEKLFF. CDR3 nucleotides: TGTGCCAGTAGACCGACAACTAATGAAAAACTGTTTTTT.